Below, 8 T cell receptor beta chains from the same sample are listed, as sequenced in a study of blood T cell repertoires in COVID-19 (TCRdb year 2020). Library prep was done by the immunoSEQ multiplex PCR assay. TCRdb retrieved this table from immuneACCESS and kept in-frame rearrangements only. Not all clones are present; in checked studies, unresolved V genes account for under half, and no reason is known for the remainder. Within this sample are about 69,000 clones, with around 80% of them counted one time only. The top ten clones comprise about an eighth of the sample. The material sequenced was peripheral blood. The source is a man aged 50-59 years with COVID-19, enrolled during active disease.

V usage is TRBV5-4 and J usage is TRBJ1-2; TRBD1 agrees at 9 bases. The CDR3 loop spans 18 amino acids. Germline-derived CDR1 and CDR2 are SGHNT and YYREEE (reference sequence). After removal of 4 bases from V and 3 bases from J, the junction contained 16 bases not matched to a gene. Here the CDR3 reads CASSVFGLGQGGDYGYTF. As DNA, the CDR3 is TGTGCCAGCAGCGTGTTCGGCCTGGGACAGGGCGGCGACTATGGCTACACCTTC.

This clone occurred a few times. This chain joins TRBV7-9 and TRBJ2-7; TRBD2 might be the D (6 bases). CDR3 size: 14 residues. V lost 0 bases and J lost 1, with 7 bases in between. The germline V gene encodes CDR1 SEHNR and CDR2 FQNEAQ (reference sequence). CDR3 region: CASSLAEGSYEQYF. The CDR3 coding sequence is TGTGCCAGCAGCTTAGCGGAGGGGTCCTACGAGCAGTACTTC.

The V and J genes are TRBV9 and TRBJ2-3; 8 nucleotides agree with TRBD2. The V gene's germline CDR1 is SGDLS and CDR2 YYNGEE. CDR3 length: 17 residues. The J segment lost 0 bases and the V segment lost 2 bases, leaving 8 bases of the junction unmatched. The CDR3 reads CASSVATSGSSTDTQYF. The DNA of the CDR3 is TGTGCCAGCAGCGTGGCCACTAGCGGCTCTAGCACAGATACGCAGTATTTT.

The chain couples TRBV5-1 to TRBJ1-4; TRBD1 matches at 7 bases. Germline assignment: CDR1 SGHRS and CDR2 YFSETQ. The CDR3 is 14 amino acids. Trimming took 4 bases from V and 5 from J; bases not matched to a gene: 5. CDR3 protein: CASSLRGRNEKLFF. The CDR3 coding sequence is TGCGCCAGCAGCCTAAGGGGGCGGAATGAAAAACTGTTTTTT.

This clone was counted between two and nine times. V and J are TRBV10-3 and TRBJ1-5, with D possibly being TRBD1 (5 bases). Deletions cut 6 bases from V and 6 bases from J, with 12 bases between. The CDR3 is 13 residues long. Germline-derived CDR1 and CDR2 are ENHRY and SYGVKD. DNA of the CDR3: TGTGCCATCAGGAAAGGGGTTAGTCAGCCCCAGCATTTT. Translated: CAIRKGVSQPQHF.

The V and J genes are TRBV10-3 and TRBJ2-3; D is possibly TRBD2 (5 bases). Trimming left V 0 bases short and J 7 bases short, with 11 bases between. This CDR3 has 14 residues. Germline lookup yields CDR1 ENHRY and CDR2 SYGVKD. CDR3 region: CAISESSWTYTQYF. The CDR3 nucleotides read TGTGCCATCAGTGAGTCGTCGTGGACTTATACGCAGTATTTT.

This clone showed up just once. The gene calls are TRBV11-2 and TRBJ2-1; TRBD2 aligns across 11 bases. J lost 3 bases, V lost 3 bases, and 1 base had no gene match. This CDR3 has 15 residues. In germline, CDR1 is SGHAT, CDR2 FQNNGV. CDR3 coding DNA: TGTGCCAGCAGCTTTGGGACTAGCGGCTACAATGAGCAGTTCTTC. Translated, it gives CASSFGTSGYNEQFF.

This clone was counted once. This rearrangement joins TRBV5-5 to TRBJ2-3; 13 bases map to TRBD2. This CDR3 has 14 residues. V shed 5 bases, J shed 8 bases, and the junction held 5 bases outside the gene matches. Germline CDR1 is SGHKS and CDR2 is YYEKEE (reference sequence). CDR3 sequence: CASRGLAGAGTQYF. CDR3 DNA: TGTGCCAGCAGAGGACTAGCGGGGGCAGGTACGCAGTATTTT.